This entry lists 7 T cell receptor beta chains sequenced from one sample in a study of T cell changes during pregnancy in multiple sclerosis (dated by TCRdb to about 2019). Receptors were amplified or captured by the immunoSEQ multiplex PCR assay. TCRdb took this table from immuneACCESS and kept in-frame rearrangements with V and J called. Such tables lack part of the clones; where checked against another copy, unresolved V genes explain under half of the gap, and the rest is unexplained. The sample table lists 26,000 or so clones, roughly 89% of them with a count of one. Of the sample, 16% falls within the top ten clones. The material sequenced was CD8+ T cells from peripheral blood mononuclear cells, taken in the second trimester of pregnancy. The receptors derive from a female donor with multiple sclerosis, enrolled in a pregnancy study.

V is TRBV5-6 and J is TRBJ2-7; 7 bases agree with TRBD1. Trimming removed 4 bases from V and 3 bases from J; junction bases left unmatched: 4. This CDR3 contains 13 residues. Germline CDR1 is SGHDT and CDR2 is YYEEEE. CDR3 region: CASSIGTVYEQYF. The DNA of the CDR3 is TGTGCCAGCAGCATAGGGACAGTCTACGAGCAGTACTTC.

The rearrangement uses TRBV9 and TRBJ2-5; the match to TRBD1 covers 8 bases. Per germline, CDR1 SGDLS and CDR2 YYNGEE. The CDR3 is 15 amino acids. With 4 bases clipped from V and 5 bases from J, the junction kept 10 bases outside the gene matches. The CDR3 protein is CASSSSWTGRETQYF. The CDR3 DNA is TGTGCCAGCAGCTCCAGTTGGACAGGGAGGGAGACCCAGTACTTC.

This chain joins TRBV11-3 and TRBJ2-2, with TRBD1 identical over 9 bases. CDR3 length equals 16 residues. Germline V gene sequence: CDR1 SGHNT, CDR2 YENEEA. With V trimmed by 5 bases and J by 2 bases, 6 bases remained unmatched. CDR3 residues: CASSAWTGANTGELFF. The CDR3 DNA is TGTGCCAGCAGCGCGTGGACAGGGGCAAACACCGGGGAGCTGTTTTTT.

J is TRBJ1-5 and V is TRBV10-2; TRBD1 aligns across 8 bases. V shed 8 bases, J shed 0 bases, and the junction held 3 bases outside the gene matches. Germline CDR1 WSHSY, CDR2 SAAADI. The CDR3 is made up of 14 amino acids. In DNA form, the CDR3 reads TGCGCCAGCGCGACAGGGGATAGCAATCAGCCCCAGCATTTT. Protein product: CASATGDSNQPQHF.

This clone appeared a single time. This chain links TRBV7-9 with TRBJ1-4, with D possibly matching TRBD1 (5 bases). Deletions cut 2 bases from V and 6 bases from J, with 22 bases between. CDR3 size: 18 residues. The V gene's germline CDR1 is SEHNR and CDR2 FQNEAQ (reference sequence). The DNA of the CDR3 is TGTGCCAGCAGCTTATTTCCAGATCGTTCCTCAGGGTATGAAAAACTGTTTTTT. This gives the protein CASSLFPDRSSGYEKLFF.

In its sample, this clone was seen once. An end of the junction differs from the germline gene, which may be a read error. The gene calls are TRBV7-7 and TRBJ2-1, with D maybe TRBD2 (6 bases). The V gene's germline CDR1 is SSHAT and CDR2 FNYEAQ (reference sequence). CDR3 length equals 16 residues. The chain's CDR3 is CASSDGLAHSYNEQFF. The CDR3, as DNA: TGTGCTAGCAGCGATGGGCTAGCGCACTCCTACAATGAGCAGTTCTTC.

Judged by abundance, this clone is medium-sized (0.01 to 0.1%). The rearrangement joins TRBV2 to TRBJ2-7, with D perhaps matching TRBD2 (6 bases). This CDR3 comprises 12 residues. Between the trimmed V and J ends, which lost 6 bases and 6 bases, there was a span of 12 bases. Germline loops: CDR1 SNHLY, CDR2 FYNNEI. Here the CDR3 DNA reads TGTGCCAGCAGGGAGGGTATGGGCGAGCAGTACTTC. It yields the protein CASREGMGEQYF. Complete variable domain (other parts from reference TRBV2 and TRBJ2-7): EPEVTQTPSHQVTQMGQEVILRCVPISNHLYFYWYRQILGQKVEFLVSFYNNEISEKSEIFDDQFSVERPDGSNFTLKIRSTKLEDSAMYFCASREGMGEQYFGPGTRLTVT.